Shown below are 3 T cell receptor beta chains from a single sample sequenced in a study of shared clonotypes between healthy human individuals. Method: immunoSEQ multiplex PCR; TCRdb's copy keeps in-frame clones and lacks some. In the table there are about a million clones, around 76% of which are singletons. Sequencing was done on a sample of memory CD4+ T cells sorted from blood. Described subset: CD45RA-negative fraction. All receptors come from a young man in good health.

The V gene is TRBV27, the J gene TRBJ1-5; 7 bases agree with TRBD1. Germline-derived CDR1 and CDR2 are MNHEY and SMNVEV (reference sequence). The CDR3 covers 14 residues. After removal of 1 base from V and 4 bases from J, the junction contained 1 base not matched to a gene. CDR3 in amino acids: CASSLYRGNQPQHF. For the CDR3, the DNA is TGTGCCAGCAGTTTATACAGGGGAAATCAGCCCCAGCATTTT.

Here the CDR3 DNA reads TGTGCCAGCAGAGGAACAGGTTTCAGCTACGAGCAGTACTTC. Its translation is CASRGTGFSYEQYF. This chain joins TRBV2 and TRBJ2-7; tentatively, D is TRBD1 (5 bases). Germline V CDR1 and CDR2: SNHLY, FYNNEI. V was cut by 6 bases and J by 3 bases, with 15 bases left in between. The CDR3 totals 14 residues. Full variable domain (outside the CDR3, taken from reference TRBV2 and TRBJ2-7): EPEVTQTPSHQVTQMGQEVILRCVPISNHLYFYWYRQILGQKVEFLVSFYNNEISEKSEIFDDQFSVERPDGSNFTLKIRSTKLEDSAMYFCASRGTGFSYEQYFGPGTRLTVT.

This clone appeared a single time. V usage is TRBV5-4 and J usage is TRBJ2-2, with D possibly TRBD2 on 6 matching bases. The CDR3 is made up of 17 amino acids. Germline V gives CDR1 SGHNT, CDR2 YYREEE (reference sequence). The V gene lost 0 bases and the J gene lost 1 base, with 13 bases spanning the gap. Here the CDR3 reads CASSLAGPAGNTGELFF. The CDR3 DNA is TGTGCCAGCAGCTTGGCAGGGCCAGCGGGGAACACCGGGGAGCTGTTTTTT.